The entry that follows covers one T cell receptor beta chain sequence. What it recognizes is unknown. Method: immunoSEQ multiplex PCR; TCRdb's copy keeps in-frame clones and lacks some. The repertoire includes 140,000 to 150,000 clones, 80% to 95% of them detected once, and 0.6% to 0.85% sits in the top ten. The V and J ends lost 7 bases and 5 bases respectively, with 8 bases between them. The CDR3 is 11 amino acids. The germline V gene has CDR1 MDHEN and CDR2 SYDVKM. This specimen belongs to a study of cytomegalovirus exposure and HLA in healthy donors. Findings and limits, study-wide: In vitro work confirmed that a few CMV-associated chains recognize CMV antigens.

The sequence derives from a man between 18 and 35 years old in good health and CMV-seronegative. Sequencing used PBMCs. The genes are TRBV28 and TRBJ1-1; D ambiguous. The DNA of the CDR3 is TGTGCCAGCACCACAGCAACTGAAGCTTTCTTT. It translates to CASTTATEAFF.